This T cell receptor (beta chain) originates from a study of T cells in Graves' hyperthyroidism and ophthalmopathy. RNA transcripts were the template for amplifying TCR beta CDR3 regions. Using the HTBI primer set, a first-round RT-PCR was run on the TCR CDR3. TCRdb reprocessed the multiplex PCR reads via MiXCR and lists one record per CDR3 protein. Of approximately 570,000 distinct CDR3 sequences listed, just under 20% are singletons. This clonotype has only a few counts. What was sequenced was blood. The TCR was taken from a man aged 35 to 55 with Graves' ophthalmopathy.

CDR3 sequence reads: CASSQDIRGRQFGLFF. The CDR3 DNA reads as TGCGCCAGCAGCCAAGATATACGCGGTCGACAGTTTGGACTGTTTTTT. The J gene is TRBJ1-4, the V gene TRBV4-1; possible D gene TRBD1, 5 bases. Germline CDR1 reads MGHRA; CDR2 reads YSYEKL. V dropped 0 bases and J dropped 13 bases, with 21 bases sitting between them. CDR3 size: 16 residues.